This T cell receptor (beta chain) appears in the sequencing data of a study of blood T cell repertoires in COVID-19. As concerns this clone: The junction departs from the called germline gene at one end, perhaps through a read error.

Sequencing used immunoSEQ multiplex PCR; TCRdb keeps in-frame clones, though not all of them. The sample comprises around 160,000 clones, around 85% of which are singletons, and 6.5% to 9.5% rests with the top ten. In germline, CDR1 is SNHLY, CDR2 FYNNEI. This CDR3 comprises 17 residues. Material for sequencing was peripheral blood. This clonotype was obtained from a woman aged 55-70 years with COVID-19, enrolled during active disease. V gene TRBV2 combines with J gene TRBJ2-6; D remains unclear. This CDR3 reads CASREDHLSSGANVLTF. The CDR3 DNA sequence: TGTGCCAGCAGGGAAGACCACCTTAGCTCTGGGGCCAACGTCCTGACTTTC.